This passage covers 16 T cell receptor beta chains from one sample sequenced in a study of T cell responses to AZD1222 COVID-19 vaccine. Profiled with immunoSEQ multiplex PCR; TCRdb holds only in-frame clones, not every one. The table has roughly 150,000 clones, around nine tenths seen once. The sample was peripheral blood, taken 28 days after the second AZD1222 dose. The receptors originated from an adult who received the AZD1222 COVID-19 vaccine.

V and J are TRBV6-6 and TRBJ1-6; D is unresolved. The CDR3 is 15 residues long. Looked up from germline, CDR1 is MNHNY and CDR2 is SVGAGI (reference sequence). Trimming removed 2 bases at V and 7 bases at J, with 12 bases between. CDR3: CASSYTRQVNSPLHF. The CDR3 coding sequence is TGTGCCAGCAGTTACACGAGGCAGGTCAATTCACCCCTCCACTTT.

The gene calls are TRBV5-1 and TRBJ1-1; D uncertain. CDR3 length: 12 amino acids. Germline loops: CDR1 SGHRS, CDR2 YFSETQ. The V end was cut by 2 bases, the J end by 0 bases, with 2 bases between. The CDR3 coding sequence is TGCGCCAGCAGCTTACTGAACACTGAAGCTTTCTTT. Translation gives CASSLLNTEAFF.

The V gene is TRBV6-5, the J gene TRBJ2-7, with D tentatively TRBD1 (5 bases). V shed 3 bases and J shed 2 bases, with 11 bases lying between them. The CDR3 has 14 residues. Germline CDR1 reads MNHEY; CDR2 reads SVGAGI. CDR3 sequence reads: CASSYTGETYEQYF. The CDR3 nucleotides read TGTGCCAGCAGTTATACAGGTGAAACCTACGAGCAGTACTTC.

The CDR3 DNA sequence: TGTGCCAGTAGGGAAGGACTGTTTAAAAACATTCAGTACTTC. The encoded protein is CASREGLFKNIQYF. The chain couples TRBV19 to TRBJ2-4; possible D gene TRBD2, 5 bases. Deletions cut 6 bases from V and 4 bases from J, with 13 bases between. Germline-derived CDR1 and CDR2 are LNHDA and SQIVND (reference sequence). The CDR3 runs to 14 residues.

This chain connects TRBV3-1 (or the pseudogene TRBV3-2) to TRBJ2-7; the D is unclear. The V end was cut by 1 base, the J end by 11 bases, with 15 bases between. Germline CDR1 reads LGHDT; CDR2 reads YNNKEL (reference sequence). The CDR3 is 13 amino acids. CDR3 bases: TGTGCCAGCAGCCAAGGGACGGCTACCAAGGAGTACTTC. This translates into CASSQGTATKEYF.

The V call is TRBV25-1, the J call TRBJ1-3, with D maybe TRBD1 (6 bases). The length of the CDR3 is 14 residues. The ends were cut back, 4 bases at V and 4 bases at J, with 11 bases in the middle. CDR1 is MGHDK and CDR2 is SYGVNS in the germline V gene. CDR3 loop: CASSVAGGGNTIYF. The CDR3 DNA reads TGTGCCAGCAGTGTCGCCGGGGGCGGAAACACCATATATTTT.

This clone showed up just once. The V gene is TRBV10-3, the J gene TRBJ2-5, with no clear D. The CDR3 has 14 amino acids. Germline values: CDR1 ENHRY, CDR2 SYGVKD. Trimming took off 1 base at V and 2 bases at J, with 8 bases between the two ends. The CDR3 nucleotides read TGTGCCATCAGTGAGTTTGTTAGGCAAGAGACCCAGTACTTC. Its protein is CAISEFVRQETQYF.

The DNA of the CDR3 is TGTGCCAGCATTAAGGCCAACCAAGAGACCCAGTACTTC. Amino acid sequence: CASIKANQETQYF. V usage is TRBV2 and J usage is TRBJ2-5; D unresolved. The germline gives CDR1 SNHLY, CDR2 FYNNEI. The V end was cut by 7 bases, the J end by 0 bases, with 9 bases between. The CDR3 extends over 13 amino acids. The whole variable domain, filled in from reference TRBV2 and TRBJ2-5, reads EPEVTQTPSHQVTQMGQEVILRCVPISNHLYFYWYRQILGQKVEFLVSFYNNEISEKSEIFDDQFSVERPDGSNFTLKIRSTKLEDSAMYFCASIKANQETQYFGPGTRLLVL.

The chain combines TRBV6-5 with TRBJ1-1; D remains unclear. The CDR3 extends over 13 amino acids. Germline values: CDR1 MNHEY, CDR2 SVGAGI. V shed 6 bases and J shed 6 bases, with 14 bases lying between them. This CDR3 is CASSRRLSAEAFF. CDR3 nucleotides: TGTGCCAGCAGCCGCAGGTTGTCCGCTGAAGCTTTCTTT.

V is TRBV3-1 (or the pseudogene TRBV3-2) and J is TRBJ2-5, with TRBD2 identical over 8 bases. The CDR3 has 16 amino acids. Germline values: CDR1 LGHDT, CDR2 YNNKEL (reference sequence). Germline trimming cut 2 bases from V and 4 bases from J; bases unmatched to any gene: 9. DNA for the CDR3: TGTGCCAGCAGCCAATTTCAAGGAACTAGCGGAGAGACCCAGTACTTC. It translates to CASSQFQGTSGETQYF.

The chain joins TRBV4-1 to TRBJ1-5; no definite D call. This CDR3 spans 15 amino acids. V lost 1 base, J lost 2 bases, and 9 bases lay in between. Germline assignment: CDR1 MGHRA and CDR2 YSYEKL. In DNA form, the CDR3 reads TGCGCCAGCAGCCAAGGGTTTGGGGGCAATCAGCCCCAGCATTTT. It specifies CASSQGFGGNQPQHF.

The chain combines TRBV7-2 with TRBJ2-1; D unclear. This CDR3 comprises 15 residues. Germline assignment: CDR1 SGHTA and CDR2 FQGNSA. Deletions cut 4 bases from V and 0 bases from J, with 10 bases between. The CDR3 nucleotides read TGTGCCAGCAGCTCTCCAGCGAGCTCCTACAATGAGCAGTTCTTC. Translating gives CASSSPASSYNEQFF. The variable domain in full, with the rest retrieved from reference TRBV7-2 and TRBJ2-1, is GAGVSQSPSNKVTEKGKDVELRCDPISGHTALYWYRQSLGQGLEFLIYFQGNSAPDKSGLPSDRFSAERTGGSVSTLTIQRTQQEDSAVYLCASSSPASSYNEQFFGPGTRLTVL.

The count of this clone is one. J is TRBJ2-1 and V is TRBV10-3, with TRBD1 identical over 7 bases. Germline V CDR1 and CDR2: ENHRY, SYGVKD. Trimming took 6 bases from V and 6 from J; bases not matched to a gene: 14. CDR3 length: 16 amino acids. The CDR3 DNA follows: TGTGCCATCAGGGGACAGTTGACAGGGTCTCTCAATGAGCAGTTCTTC. This encodes CAIRGQLTGSLNEQFF.

This clone showed up just a few times. V and J are TRBV20-1 and TRBJ1-6; 11 positions agree with TRBD1. The ends lost 3 bases at V and 9 bases at J; junction bases unmatched: 4. The CDR3 length is 14 residues. Germline V gene lookup returns CDR1 DFQATT and CDR2 SNEGSKA (reference sequence). CDR3 residues: CSASRTGGGSPLHF. Written as DNA, the CDR3 is TGCAGTGCTAGTCGGACAGGGGGCGGTTCACCCCTCCACTTT.

The chain recombines TRBV4-1 with TRBJ1-2; 10 bases are shared with TRBD1. The V gene end was trimmed by 0 bases and the J gene end by 0 bases; junction bases not matched to a gene: 4. Per the germline V gene, CDR1 is MGHRA and CDR2 is YSYEKL. This CDR3 has 17 residues. The CDR3 sequence is CASSQESGTGANYGYTF. The CDR3 DNA reads TGCGCCAGCAGCCAAGAAAGCGGGACAGGGGCTAACTATGGCTACACCTTC.

This chain links TRBV6-5 with TRBJ2-3; D possibly corresponds to TRBD2 (6 bases). Trimming pared 0 bases from V and 0 bases from J, leaving 10 bases between. The V gene's germline CDR1 is MNHEY and CDR2 SVGAGI. The CDR3 has 16 residues. CDR3 in amino acids: CASSYSGGRSTDTQYF. In DNA, the CDR3 is TGTGCCAGCAGTTACTCGGGGGGAAGAAGCACAGATACGCAGTATTTT.